Below, 30 T cell receptor beta chains from the same sample are listed, as sequenced in a study of T cell repertoires in cytomegalovirus infection. These receptors have no known antigen. MiXCR, applied by TCRdb to the reads, yields one record per CDR3 protein. Here the sample spans 640,000 or so distinct CDR3 sequences, roughly 36% being singletons. Source: cultured PBMCs, taken from culture after CMV antigen stimulation. These receptors came from a human donor in good health (CMV status not recorded). Some clones in this sample may be carry-over from other donors' samples.

This sequence joins TRBV4-2 and TRBJ2-1; D is perhaps TRBD1 or TRBD2 (5 bases each). Trimming removed 0 bases at V and 6 bases at J, with 18 bases between. The CDR3 covers 17 residues. From germline, CDR1 is LGHNA and CDR2 YNFKEQ. The CDR3 DNA reads as TGTGCCAGCAGCCAAGATGGGACCCCGTCCCTCAGCAATGAGCAGTTCTTC. Its translation: CASSQDGTPSLSNEQFF.

A few counts support this clonotype. V is TRBV29-1 and J is TRBJ2-5, with 8 bases matching TRBD1. Looked up from germline, CDR1 is SQVTM and CDR2 is ANQGSEA. The CDR3 consists of 14 residues. The V gene end was trimmed by 6 bases and the J gene end by 3 bases; junction bases not matched to a gene: 9. The CDR3: CSVAGQAAEETQYF. In DNA, the CDR3 is TGCAGCGTGGCGGGACAGGCCGCCGAAGAGACCCAGTACTTC.

The chain employs TRBV5-1 and TRBJ2-7; D gene unclear. There are 15 residues in the CDR3. From germline, CDR1 is SGHRS and CDR2 YFSETQ. V shed 4 bases and J shed 4 bases, with 18 bases lying between them. The CDR3 DNA follows: TGCGCCAGCAGCGAATACTCCCCAGGTGGATACGAGCAGTACTTC. This gives the protein CASSEYSPGGYEQYF.

This rearrangement joins TRBV29-1 to TRBJ1-2; D is ambiguous. CDR1 and CDR2 (germline): SQVTM, ANQGSEA. Trimming pared 4 bases from V and 4 bases from J, leaving 13 bases between. The CDR3 extends over 13 amino acids. This CDR3 is CSVVSDTTYGYTF. CDR3 nucleotide sequence: TGCAGCGTTGTTAGTGACACAACCTATGGCTACACCTTC.

This clonotype was picked up many times. This chain connects TRBV7-2 to TRBJ1-6; D ambiguous. Germline assignment: CDR1 SGHTA and CDR2 FQGNSA. This CDR3 is built from 18 residues. V lost 1 base to trimming and J lost 0 bases, with 13 bases between them. The DNA of the CDR3 is TGTGCCAGCAGCTTAGTGGTCAGCACGAGCTCCTATAATTCACCCCTCCACTTT. It yields the protein CASSLVVSTSSYNSPLHF.

This clonotype came up many times. The chain links TRBV7-2 to TRBJ1-2; D uncertain. Germline-derived CDR1 and CDR2 are SGHTA and FQGNSA. This CDR3 has 14 amino acids. Trimming cost V 3 bases and J 7 bases, with 15 bases left between them. The CDR3 reads CASSLGREESGYTF. For the CDR3, the DNA is TGTGCCAGCAGCTTGGGCCGGGAGGAAAGTGGCTACACCTTC.

The table lists this clonotype with a few counts. The chain combines TRBV19 with TRBJ1-3, with D maybe TRBD1 (6 bases). V was pared by 9 bases and J by 4 bases, with 13 bases between. The CDR3 covers 13 residues. Germline lookup yields CDR1 LNHDA and CDR2 SQIVND (reference sequence). CDR3: CASTRQAGNTIYF. CDR3 nucleotide sequence: TGTGCCAGCACCCGACAGGCCGGAAACACCATATATTTT.

This clonotype showed up just a few times. The V call is TRBV20-1, the J call TRBJ2-6, with D possibly matching TRBD2 (6 bases). The CDR3 spans 14 residues. Per the germline V gene, CDR1 is DFQATT and CDR2 is SNEGSKA (reference sequence). V was shortened by 6 bases and J by 0 bases, with 9 bases between the two germline ends. CDR3 coding DNA: TGCAGTGCCCTGCGGGGCTCTGGGGCCAACGTCCTGACTTTC. It specifies CSALRGSGANVLTF.

V usage is TRBV19 and J usage is TRBJ2-1; 9 bases fit TRBD2. This CDR3 is built from 14 residues. From germline, CDR1 is LNHDA and CDR2 SQIVND (reference sequence). The ends lost 8 bases at V and 5 bases at J; junction bases unmatched: 7. The CDR3 loop is CASSRTSANNEQFF. DNA for the CDR3: TGTGCCAGTTCCCGGACTAGCGCGAACAATGAGCAGTTCTTC.

The table lists this clonotype with many counts. The V and J genes are TRBV7-2 and TRBJ2-5; the D is unclear. Germline V gene lookup returns CDR1 SGHTA and CDR2 FQGNSA. The V end lost 1 base, the J end lost 0 bases, and 6 bases lay between the germline ends. The CDR3 totals 14 residues. CDR3: CASSLVTDQETQYF. The CDR3 coding sequence is TGTGCCAGCAGCTTAGTAACGGACCAAGAGACCCAGTACTTC.

The genes are TRBV19 and TRBJ2-2, with D unresolved. Germline V CDR1 and CDR2: LNHDA, SQIVND (reference sequence). The CDR3 covers 14 residues. The V gene lost 7 bases and the J gene lost 4 bases, with 13 bases spanning the gap. The CDR3 here is CASKGTPGTGELFF. The CDR3 DNA is TGTGCCAGTAAGGGAACCCCGGGCACCGGGGAGCTGTTTTTT.

This clonotype has more than one count but fewer than ten. V gene TRBV2 combines with J gene TRBJ2-5, with a weak D call TRBD2 (5 bases). The CDR3 runs 12 residues. V lost 8 bases to trimming and J lost 0 bases, with 7 bases between them. CDR1 is SNHLY, CDR2 FYNNEI, per germline. The CDR3 DNA reads as TGTGCCAGCGACTATAACCAAGAGACCCAGTACTTC. As protein: CASDYNQETQYF.

The rearrangement uses TRBV12-3 or TRBV12-4 and TRBJ2-2, with TRBD1 identical over 9 bases. With 5 bases clipped from V and 4 bases from J, the junction kept 8 bases outside the gene matches. This CDR3 is built from 16 residues. The chain's CDR3 is CASSPGQGSGTGELFF. Written as DNA, the CDR3 is TGTGCCAGCAGTCCGGGACAGGGCTCAGGCACCGGGGAGCTGTTTTTT.

This clonotype has only a few counts. The chain has TRBV7-9 and TRBJ1-1, with D possibly TRBD1 on 6 matching bases. The germline gives CDR1 SEHNR, CDR2 FQNEAQ (reference sequence). The CDR3 extends over 13 amino acids. The germline V and J ends were trimmed by 6 bases and 10 bases, with 18 bases remaining between them. DNA for the CDR3: TGTGCCAGCAGTGGTTCGCTTATAGGGGGAGCTTTCTTT. Its translation: CASSGSLIGGAFF.

The chain uses TRBV6-5 and TRBJ2-7; D is unclear. Germline assignment: CDR1 MNHEY and CDR2 SVGAGI. The CDR3 totals 11 residues. V lost 8 bases and J lost 3, with 8 bases in between. CDR3 DNA sequence: TGTGCCAGCGGCAGTATCTACGAGCAGTACTTC. This translates into CASGSIYEQYF.

This clonotype was observed at least ten times. The chain joins TRBV7-2 to TRBJ2-7; D is possibly TRBD1 or TRBD2 (5 bases each). Germline V gene lookup returns CDR1 SGHTA and CDR2 FQGNSA. Trimming took 2 bases from V and 2 from J, leaving 10 bases between them. The CDR3 runs to 14 residues. CDR3 coding DNA: TGTGCCAGCAGCTTATTGGGGGTCACCTACGAGCAGTACTTC. The encoded protein is CASSLLGVTYEQYF.

This chain connects TRBV27 to TRBJ2-1; no firm D call. The CDR3 totals 10 residues. Trimming pared 10 bases from V and 10 bases from J, leaving 11 bases between. Germline values: CDR1 MNHEY, CDR2 SMNVEV (reference sequence). In DNA form, the CDR3 reads TGTGCCACCTACTTCCGGGAGCAGTTCTTC. Protein: CATYFREQFF.

This clonotype was counted only a few times. The CDR3 spells CASSQGQFKASTDTQYF. In DNA form, the CDR3 reads TGTGCCAGCAGCCAGGGACAGTTCAAAGCTAGCACAGATACGCAGTATTTT. The J gene is TRBJ2-3, the V gene TRBV7-9; 7 nucleotides align to TRBD1. The CDR3 is made up of 17 amino acids. Germline assignment: CDR1 SEHNR and CDR2 FQNEAQ (reference sequence). V lost 5 bases to trimming and J lost 0 bases; unmatched junction nucleotides: 11.

The gene calls are TRBV6-1 and TRBJ2-1; D gene uncertain. The germline V gene encodes CDR1 MNHNS and CDR2 SASEGT. Trimming took off 5 bases at V and 9 bases at J, with 20 bases between the two ends. The CDR3 covers 15 residues. The DNA of the CDR3 is TGTGCCAGCAGTTATGGCCGGGTCATTTGGGGTGAGCAGTTCTTC. Encoded protein: CASSYGRVIWGEQFF.

J is TRBJ1-1 and V is TRBV7-2, with D maybe TRBD1 (5 bases). Looked up from germline, CDR1 is SGHTA and CDR2 is FQGNSA. Between the trimmed V and J ends, which lost 5 bases and 11 bases, there was a span of 36 bases. The CDR3 has 19 amino acids. The DNA of the CDR3 is TGTGCCAGCAGCCCAAACCACCGGGACGCCAGAACCCGAACGTTGGTCGCTTTCTTT. This gives the protein CASSPNHRDARTRTLVAFF.

The rearrangement uses TRBV12-3 or TRBV12-4 and TRBJ1-2; TRBD1 is a possible D gene (5 bases). Trimming took off 3 bases at V and 6 bases at J, with 14 bases between the two ends. The CDR3 covers 14 residues. Here the CDR3 reads CASSFYAGRDGYTF. The CDR3 nucleotides read TGTGCCAGCAGTTTTTATGCAGGGAGGGATGGCTACACCTTC.

V gene TRBV6-6 combines with J gene TRBJ1-5, with D possibly being TRBD1 (6 bases). CDR3 length equals 12 residues. With 2 bases removed from V and 15 bases from J, the gap between germline ends came to 14 bases. Germline CDR1 and CDR2: MNHNY and SVGAGI (reference sequence). CDR3 DNA sequence: TGTGCCAGCAGTTACACCGGGGACAAAGGGCATTTT. Protein product: CASSYTGDKGHF.

The V and J genes are TRBV6-1 and TRBJ2-5, with 13 bases fitting TRBD2. The CDR3 totals 16 residues. After removal of 5 bases from V and 5 bases from J, the junction contained 8 bases not matched to a gene. Germline V gives CDR1 MNHNS, CDR2 SASEGT. CDR3 region: CASSWTSGRRGETQYF. The CDR3 DNA sequence: TGTGCCAGCAGTTGGACTAGCGGGAGACGGGGGGAGACCCAGTACTTC.

The count of this clonotype is one. The V gene is TRBV5-1, the J gene TRBJ2-2; 8 bases are shared with TRBD1. V lost 4 bases to trimming and J lost 5 bases; unmatched junction nucleotides: 10. Germline V gene lookup returns CDR1 SGHRS and CDR2 YFSETQ. The CDR3 has 16 amino acids. CDR3 DNA: TGCGCCAGCAGCCTCAGGGGGCGATGGTGGACCGGGGAGCTGTTTTTT. It specifies CASSLRGRWWTGELFF.

CDR3 sequence reads: CASSPGAGGYEQYF. CDR3 in DNA: TGTGCCAGCAGCCCGGGAGCGGGAGGTTACGAGCAGTACTTC. The chain combines TRBV7-2 with TRBJ2-7; TRBD2 matches 9 bases. Germline loops: CDR1 SGHTA, CDR2 FQGNSA. This CDR3 has 14 residues. Germline trimming cut 5 bases from V and 4 bases from J; bases unmatched to any gene: 6.

This clonotype occurred a few times. This chain connects TRBV20-1 to TRBJ1-5, with a possible D match to TRBD1 (5 bases). V lost 5 bases and J lost 6, with 17 bases in between. Per germline, CDR1 DFQATT and CDR2 SNEGSKA (reference sequence). CDR3 length: 14 residues. The CDR3 nucleotides read TGCAGTGCTTCCCGGGGGGGATGGGTTCAGCCCCAGCATTTT. It translates to CSASRGGWVQPQHF.

This clonotype was seen a handful of times. The CDR3 sequence: CASSHLSGTGALSTDTQYF. Written as DNA, the CDR3 is TGTGCCAGCAGCCACCTCTCCGGGACAGGGGCTCTAAGCACAGATACGCAGTATTTT. The J gene is TRBJ2-3, the V gene TRBV28; 10 nucleotides align to TRBD1. The V segment lost 6 bases and the J segment 0 bases; nucleotides outside the gene matches: 15. CDR1 and CDR2 from the germline V gene are MDHEN and SYDVKM. This CDR3 comprises 19 residues.

The chain carries TRBV12-3 or TRBV12-4 and TRBJ1-5; D not certain. The CDR3 consists of 13 residues. The V gene lost 5 bases and the J gene lost 15 bases, with 20 bases spanning the gap. The CDR3 nucleotides are TGTGCCAGCAGTCCCGCCTCCCCTTACCGGCCGCATTTT. Amino acid sequence: CASSPASPYRPHF.

The rearrangement joins TRBV27 to TRBJ2-1; 8 nucleotides line up with TRBD2. The germline gives CDR1 MNHEY, CDR2 SMNVEV (reference sequence). Trimming removed 11 bases from V and 7 bases from J; junction bases left unmatched: 16. The CDR3 runs 15 residues. In DNA form, the CDR3 reads TGTGCCTCCCAGCGGGGGCTAGCGGGTACTAATGAGCAGTTCTTC. This sequence encodes CASQRGLAGTNEQFF.

The chain joins TRBV5-4 to TRBJ2-3, with 8 bases matching TRBD1. The CDR3 is 18 amino acids. Germline V gene data show CDR1 as SGHNT and CDR2 as YYREEE (reference sequence). V lost 2 bases and J lost 1; bases outside the gene matches: 12. CDR3 nucleotides: TGTGCCAGCAGCTTTAAGACAGGGGCTGGGCTACGCACAGATACGCAGTATTTT. As protein: CASSFKTGAGLRTDTQYF.